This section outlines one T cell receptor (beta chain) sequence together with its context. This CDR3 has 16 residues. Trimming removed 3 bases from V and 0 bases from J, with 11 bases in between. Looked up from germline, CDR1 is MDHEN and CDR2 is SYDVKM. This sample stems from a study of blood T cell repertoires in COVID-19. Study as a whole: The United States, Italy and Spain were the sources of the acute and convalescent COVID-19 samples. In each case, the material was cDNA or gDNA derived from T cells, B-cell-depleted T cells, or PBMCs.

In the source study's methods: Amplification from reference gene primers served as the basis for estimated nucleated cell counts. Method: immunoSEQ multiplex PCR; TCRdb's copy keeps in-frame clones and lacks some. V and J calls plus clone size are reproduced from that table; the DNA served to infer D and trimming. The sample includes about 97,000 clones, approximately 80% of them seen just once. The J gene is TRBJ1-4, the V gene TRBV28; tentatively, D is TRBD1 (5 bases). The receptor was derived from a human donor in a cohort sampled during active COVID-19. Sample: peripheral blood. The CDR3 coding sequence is TGTGCCAGCAGTTTCCTCGACAGTGCAACTAATGAAAAACTGTTTTTT. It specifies CASSFLDSATNEKLFF.